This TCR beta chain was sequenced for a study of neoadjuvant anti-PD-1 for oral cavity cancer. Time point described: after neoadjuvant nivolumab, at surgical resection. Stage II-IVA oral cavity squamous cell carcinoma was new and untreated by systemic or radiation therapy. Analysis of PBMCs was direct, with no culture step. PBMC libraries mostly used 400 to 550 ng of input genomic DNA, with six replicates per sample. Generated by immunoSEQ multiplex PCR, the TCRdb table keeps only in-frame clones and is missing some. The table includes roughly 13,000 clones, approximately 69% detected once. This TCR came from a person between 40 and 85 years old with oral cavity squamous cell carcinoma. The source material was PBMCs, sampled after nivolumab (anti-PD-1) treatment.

The CDR3 DNA follows: TGTGCCATCAGTGCGGACAGGGCTGGGGCCAACGTCCTGACTTTC. Its translation: CAISADRAGANVLTF. This chain uses TRBV10-3 with TRBJ2-6; 8 bases are shared with TRBD1. CDR1 and CDR2 (germline): ENHRY, SYGVKD. The trim removed 4 bases at V and 2 bases at J, leaving 1 base unmatched. The CDR3 is 15 amino acids.